A single sample is the source of the 32 T cell receptor beta chains below, sequenced in a study of T cells in Graves' hyperthyroidism and ophthalmopathy. RNA transcripts were the template for amplifying TCR beta CDR3 regions. TCR CDR3 regions were first amplified by RT-PCR with HTBI primers. TCRdb reprocessed the multiplex PCR reads with MiXCR, giving one entry per CDR3 protein. This repertoire shows approximately 610,000 distinct CDR3 sequences, over 12% found once; its top ten account for about 4.5%. The sequenced sample was blood. These receptors all come from a woman aged 40-49 years with Graves' ophthalmopathy.

This clonotype was recorded at least ten times. The chain joins TRBV7-9 to TRBJ2-7; 7 bases fit TRBD1. The CDR3 sequence is 13 residues long. Looked up from germline, CDR1 is SEHNR and CDR2 is FQNEAQ (reference sequence). J gave up 6 bases and V 4 bases, and 6 bases lay outside the gene matches. CDR3 amino acids: CASSSRQGREQYF. CDR3 coding DNA: TGTGCCAGCAGCTCCCGACAGGGACGCGAGCAGTACTTC.

The chain joins TRBV7-9 to TRBJ1-2, with D tentatively TRBD1 (5 bases). CDR1 and CDR2 (germline): SEHNR, FQNEAQ (reference sequence). This CDR3 spans 14 amino acids. V lost 4 bases to trimming and J lost 4 bases, with 13 bases between them. The CDR3 sequence is CASSSGPWGYGYTF. Written as DNA, the CDR3 is TGTGCCAGCAGCTCAGGGCCTTGGGGCTATGGCTACACCTTC. The whole variable domain, filled in from reference TRBV7-9 and TRBJ1-2, reads DTGVSQNPRHKITKRGQNVTFRCDPISEHNRLYWYRQTLGQGPEFLTYFQNEAQLEKSRLLSDRFSAERPKGSFSTLEIQRTEQGDSAMYLCASSSGPWGYGYTFGSGTRLTVV.

The table lists this clonotype with many counts. This sequence joins TRBV9 and TRBJ1-5; D gene ambiguous. This CDR3 is built from 12 residues. Germline assignment: CDR1 SGDLS and CDR2 YYNGEE. Trimming took 0 bases from V and 8 from J, leaving 6 bases between them. CDR3 sequence: CASSVEGEPQHF. In nucleotides, the CDR3 is TGTGCCAGCAGCGTAGAGGGAGAGCCCCAGCATTTT.

This clonotype was observed many times. The chain has TRBV2 and TRBJ2-5, with TRBD1 identical over 10 bases. CDR3 length equals 14 residues. Trimming removed 6 bases from V and 5 bases from J; junction bases left unmatched: 6. Germline CDR1 and CDR2: SNHLY and FYNNEI. This CDR3 is CASRTDRGRETQYF. CDR3 nucleotides: TGTGCCAGCAGGACAGACAGGGGGCGGGAGACCCAGTACTTC. Full variable domain (remainder filled in from reference TRBV2 and TRBJ2-5): EPEVTQTPSHQVTQMGQEVILRCVPISNHLYFYWYRQILGQKVEFLVSFYNNEISEKSEIFDDQFSVERPDGSNFTLKIRSTKLEDSAMYFCASRTDRGRETQYFGPGTRLLVL.

This clonotype was observed many times. V gene TRBV9 combines with J gene TRBJ2-5, with D perhaps matching TRBD1 (6 bases). There are 16 residues in the CDR3. Germline values: CDR1 SGDLS, CDR2 YYNGEE. Trimming left V 0 bases short and J 2 bases short, with 14 bases between. DNA of the CDR3: TGTGCCAGCAGCGTAGCTCTAGACAGGAGTCAAGAGACCCAGTACTTC. Encoded protein: CASSVALDRSQETQYF.

This clonotype was recorded a few times. The CDR3 sequence is CASSFGGGTNYEQYF. The DNA of the CDR3 is TGTGCCAGCAGCTTCGGGGGGGGAACAAACTACGAGCAGTACTTC. The chain uses TRBV7-9 and TRBJ2-7, with 8 bases matching TRBD2. Germline V gene sequence: CDR1 SEHNR, CDR2 FQNEAQ (reference sequence). This CDR3 spans 15 amino acids. V shed 3 bases and J 3 bases; nucleotides not matched to a gene: 7.

In this sample, this clonotype turned up many times. V is TRBV28 and J is TRBJ1-1; D may be TRBD1 (5 bases). This CDR3 is 16 amino acids long. Per germline, CDR1 MDHEN and CDR2 SYDVKM. Trimming stripped 6 bases from V and 5 bases from J, with 22 bases between. CDR3 protein: CASRLLKDIGKTEAFF. CDR3 in DNA: TGTGCCAGCAGGTTACTTAAGGACATTGGTAAGACTGAAGCTTTCTTT. Variable domain in full (rest from reference TRBV28 and TRBJ1-1): DVKVTQSSRYLVKRTGEKVFLECVQDMDHENMFWYRQDPGLGLRLIYFSYDVKMKEKGDIPEGYSVSREKKERFSLILESASTNQTSMYLCASRLLKDIGKTEAFFGQGTRLTVV.

This clonotype was observed a few times. The rearrangement links TRBV9 to TRBJ2-7; D is perhaps TRBD1 (5 bases). Trimming pared 0 bases from V and 0 bases from J, leaving 10 bases between. CDR3 length: 15 residues. CDR1 is SGDLS and CDR2 is YYNGEE in the germline V gene. The CDR3 DNA is TGTGCCAGCAGCGTAGACGGTGGGGCCTCCTACGAGCAGTACTTC. This sequence encodes CASSVDGGASYEQYF.

This clonotype was seen ten or more times. J is TRBJ1-1 and V is TRBV6-5, with D possibly TRBD1 on 5 matching bases. CDR1 and CDR2 (germline): MNHEY, SVGAGI. Trimming removed 7 bases from V and 2 bases from J, with 17 bases in between. This CDR3 has 15 residues. CDR3 nucleotide sequence: TGTGCCAGCAAATCTACTGACAGAGGTAACACTGAAGCTTTCTTT. This translates into CASKSTDRGNTEAFF.

This clonotype was seen at least ten times. This rearrangement joins TRBV28 to TRBJ2-7; no reliable D call. Germline CDR1 and CDR2: MDHEN and SYDVKM. This CDR3 has 14 amino acids. V gave up 2 bases and J gave up 2 bases, with 10 bases separating them. CDR3 protein: CASSLGTPAYEQYF. The CDR3 DNA reads TGTGCCAGCAGTTTAGGAACTCCAGCCTACGAGCAGTACTTC.

This clonotype was detected a few times. This chain links TRBV11-2 with TRBJ2-3; D not certain. CDR1 and CDR2 from the germline V gene are SGHAT and FQNNGV. V was pared by 3 bases and J by 0 bases, with 13 bases between. This CDR3 region has 16 residues. The CDR3 DNA is TGTGCCAGCAGCTTTGTGAGGCAGTCTAGCACAGATACGCAGTATTTT. Amino acids: CASSFVRQSSTDTQYF.

This clonotype has a handful of counts. The CDR3 coding sequence is TGTGCCAGTAGTAGAGAGGGACCGAACACCGGGGAGCTGTTTTTT. It is translated as CASSREGPNTGELFF. This rearrangement joins TRBV19 to TRBJ2-2; D is possibly TRBD1 or TRBD2 (5 bases each). The CDR3 is 15 amino acids. Germline V gives CDR1 LNHDA, CDR2 SQIVND (reference sequence). The V and J ends lost 4 bases and 0 bases respectively, with 9 bases between them.

This clonotype was observed at least ten times. This chain connects TRBV20-1 to TRBJ2-5, with a possible D match to TRBD2 (6 bases). With 3 bases removed from V and 7 bases from J, the gap between germline ends came to 12 bases. This CDR3 has 12 residues. The germline V gene has CDR1 DFQATT and CDR2 SNEGSKA (reference sequence). This chain's CDR3 is CSASGSSGTQYF. The CDR3 nucleotides are TGCAGTGCTAGCGGGAGCTCGGGGACCCAGTACTTC.

The sample holds many counts of this clonotype. V and J are TRBV27 and TRBJ2-4, with TRBD1 as a possible D gene (6 bases). CDR3 length: 16 residues. Between the trimmed V and J ends, which lost 6 bases and 0 bases, there was a span of 15 bases. Per germline, CDR1 MNHEY and CDR2 SMNVEV (reference sequence). The CDR3 DNA follows: TGTGCCAGCAGCTCCTTTACAGGGATAGCCAAAAACATTCAGTACTTC. This sequence encodes CASSSFTGIAKNIQYF.

This clonotype appeared many times. This chain uses TRBV19 with TRBJ1-5, with D possibly TRBD1 on 5 matching bases. The CDR3 consists of 15 residues. The germline V gene has CDR1 LNHDA and CDR2 SQIVND (reference sequence). Deletions cut 0 bases from V and 4 bases from J, with 10 bases between. The CDR3 here is CASSIEGRANQPQHF. The CDR3 nucleotides are TGTGCCAGTAGTATAGAGGGCAGGGCGAATCAGCCCCAGCATTTT.

This clonotype was found many times. The rearrangement links TRBV5-1 to TRBJ2-7; 14 bases are a match to TRBD2. Germline V lookup: CDR1 SGHRS, CDR2 YFSETQ. The J segment lost 7 bases and the V segment lost 4 bases, leaving 13 bases of the junction unmatched. The length of the CDR3 is 17 residues. CDR3 sequence (DNA): TGCGCCAGCAGCCCACGCCCCGGACTAGCGGGAGGTAAAGAGCAGTACTTC. This codes for CASSPRPGLAGGKEQYF.

This clonotype was seen many times. The rearrangement uses TRBV6-5 and TRBJ1-5, with D uncertain. The CDR3 is made up of 17 amino acids. The germline V gene encodes CDR1 MNHEY and CDR2 SVGAGI. V lost 2 bases, J lost 0 bases, and 14 bases lay in between. The CDR3 protein is CASSYLWTENSNQPQHF. CDR3 coding DNA: TGTGCCAGCAGTTACCTCTGGACGGAGAATAGCAATCAGCCCCAGCATTTT.

The V gene is TRBV10-3, the J gene TRBJ1-3; D unclear. The CDR3 loop spans 16 amino acids. In germline, CDR1 is ENHRY, CDR2 SYGVKD. The V end lost 0 bases, the J end lost 0 bases, and 9 bases lay between the germline ends. CDR3 coding DNA: TGTGCCATCAGTGAGTCAGGGCCACCCTCTGGAAACACCATATATTTT. This codes for CAISESGPPSGNTIYF.

In regard to this clonotype: The conserved closing phenylalanine or tryptophan is absent in this CDR3, likely reflecting a read error. It is unclear where the CDR3 begins or ends on the DNA, so no DNA is shown, and the CDR3 is as TCRdb lists it. The CDR3: CASSYSNPRQGANSL. The chain is built from TRBV6-8 and TRBJ1-2; the D call TRBD1 from the table was never checked on the DNA. Germline CDR1 reads MNHGY; CDR2 reads SAAAGT. The CDR3 sequence runs 15 residues, both termini included.

This clonotype was seen many times. The J gene is TRBJ2-7, the V gene TRBV20-1; 13 nucleotides match TRBD2. With V trimmed by 4 bases and J by 4 bases, 7 bases remained unmatched. The CDR3 loop spans 15 amino acids. Germline CDR1 reads DFQATT; CDR2 reads SNEGSKA (reference sequence). The CDR3 is CSAIPLTSGGYEQYF. CDR3 in DNA: TGCAGTGCTATCCCGTTGACTAGCGGGGGGTACGAGCAGTACTTC.

V is TRBV29-1 and J is TRBJ2-5; the match to TRBD1 covers 10 bases. Germline-derived CDR1 and CDR2 are SQVTM and ANQGSEA. V shed 4 bases and J 1 base; nucleotides not matched to a gene: 12. The CDR3 runs to 17 residues. CDR3 region: CSVAEFRDRGSQETQYF. CDR3 in DNA: TGCAGCGTTGCCGAATTCCGGGACAGGGGATCCCAAGAGACCCAGTACTTC.

This clonotype appeared many times. The chain has TRBV28 and TRBJ1-1; 7 nucleotides line up with TRBD1. The germline V gene encodes CDR1 MDHEN and CDR2 SYDVKM. With 7 bases clipped from V and 2 bases from J, the junction kept 7 bases outside the gene matches. The CDR3 has 14 amino acids. This CDR3 reads CASTIQGSNTEAFF. As DNA, the CDR3 is TGTGCCAGCACCATACAGGGGAGTAACACTGAAGCTTTCTTT.

This clonotype came up many times. This chain connects TRBV6-2 or TRBV6-3 to TRBJ2-5; 7 bases agree with TRBD2. Germline trimming cut 8 bases from V and 9 bases from J; bases unmatched to any gene: 9. CDR1 is MNHEY and CDR2 is SVGEGT in the germline V gene. The CDR3 runs to 12 residues. The CDR3 sequence is CASGRLAYPQYF. CDR3 nucleotide sequence: TGTGCCAGCGGAAGACTAGCATATCCCCAGTACTTC.

This clonotype was seen repeatedly, ten times or more. The chain links TRBV7-2 to TRBJ1-3; D call uncertain. This CDR3 has 13 residues. Trimming removed 0 bases at V and 8 bases at J, with 8 bases between. The V gene's germline CDR1 is SGHTA and CDR2 FQGNSA. The CDR3 nucleotides are TGTGCCAGCAGCTTAGCGAACGGAGACACCATATATTTT. It specifies CASSLANGDTIYF.

This clonotype was counted at least ten times. The gene calls are TRBV6-5 and TRBJ2-7; D is possibly TRBD2 (6 bases). Germline values: CDR1 MNHEY, CDR2 SVGAGI. The CDR3 has 15 residues. The V gene lost 1 base and the J gene lost 5 bases, with 15 bases spanning the gap. CDR3 region: CASSYYLAGGDEQYF. The CDR3, as DNA: TGTGCCAGCAGTTACTATCTAGCAGGAGGGGACGAGCAGTACTTC.

This sequence joins TRBV18 and TRBJ2-2, with 10 bases that match TRBD2. With V trimmed by 3 bases and J by 1 base, 5 bases remained unmatched. CDR1 and CDR2 (germline): KGHSH, LQKENI. The CDR3 sequence is 17 residues long. This CDR3 reads CASSPLTSGMNTGELFF. The CDR3 DNA sequence: TGTGCCAGCTCACCCCTAACTAGCGGGATGAACACCGGGGAGCTGTTTTTT.

This clonotype was picked up many times. The chain joins TRBV5-8 to TRBJ1-1, with TRBD1 matching over 8 bases. V was clipped by 0 bases and J by 6 bases; unmatched bases: 4. Germline V lookup: CDR1 SGHTS, CDR2 YDEGEE. The length of the CDR3 is 14 residues. CDR3 in amino acids: CASSLAGGEAEAFF. CDR3 DNA: TGTGCCAGCAGCTTGGCAGGGGGCGAAGCTGAAGCTTTCTTT.

This clonotype was seen only a few times. This chain uses TRBV19 with TRBJ1-5; D remains unclear. This CDR3 region has 14 residues. The germline gives CDR1 LNHDA, CDR2 SQIVND (reference sequence). V gave up 0 bases and J gave up 5 bases, with 8 bases separating them. CDR3 DNA sequence: TGTGCCAGTAGTATAGAGGATATAGATCAGCCCCAGCATTTT. This encodes CASSIEDIDQPQHF.

This clonotype was seen only a few times. V is TRBV6-2 or TRBV6-3 and J is TRBJ1-1, with TRBD1 matching 8 bases. Unmatched junction bases numbered 9, after V lost 7 bases and J lost 5 bases. The CDR3 has 14 residues. The germline V gene encodes CDR1 MNHEY and CDR2 SVGEGT. CDR3 DNA: TGTGCCAGCAATGTGCACAGGGGGTTGACTGAAGCTTTCTTT. Residues: CASNVHRGLTEAFF.

This clonotype was observed at least ten times. V gene TRBV27 combines with J gene TRBJ2-3, with D perhaps assigned TRBD1 or TRBD2 (5 bases each). Germline V gene sequence: CDR1 MNHEY, CDR2 SMNVEV (reference sequence). The CDR3 totals 12 residues. V lost 6 bases and J 6 bases, leaving 10 bases between the germline ends. The CDR3, as DNA: TGTGCCAGCAGGGGACCACAGGATACGCAGTATTTT. This codes for CASRGPQDTQYF.

The chain couples TRBV19 to TRBJ2-2; 8 bases agree with TRBD2. V lost 3 bases to trimming and J lost 4 bases; unmatched junction nucleotides: 7. The CDR3 extends over 16 amino acids. Germline lookup yields CDR1 LNHDA and CDR2 SQIVND (reference sequence). The CDR3 DNA reads TGTGCCAGTAGTATCTCCAGCGGGAGCGTCACCGGGGAGCTGTTTTTT. Protein sequence: CASSISSGSVTGELFF.

The table lists this clonotype with many counts. V gene TRBV19 combines with J gene TRBJ2-5, with D possibly being TRBD1 or TRBD2 (7 bases each). V was trimmed by 3 bases and J by 5 bases, leaving 13 bases between them. This CDR3 contains 14 residues. Germline lookup yields CDR1 LNHDA and CDR2 SQIVND (reference sequence). The CDR3 loop is CASSIRGGQETQYF. CDR3 DNA: TGTGCCAGTAGTATCAGGGGGGGCCAGGAGACCCAGTACTTC.